Sequencing of this T cell receptor beta chain was carried out in a study of regulatory T cells in long-lasting Graves disease. Points from the study as a whole: Not thyroid tissue but only peripheral blood was studied. Persistent disease samples used TRBV28, TRBJ1-2 and TRBJ2-5 preferentially.

Library construction for TCR beta used iRepertoire HTBI primers and Arm-PCR of CDR3 regions. One entry per CDR3 protein results from TCRdb running MiXCR on the multiplex PCR reads. This repertoire shows hundreds of thousands of distinct CDR3 sequences, less than 20% found once; its top ten account for around a sixth. Time point in this sample: newly diagnosed GD, antithyroid drugs for less than 3 months. Following extraction of RNA from PBMCs, that RNA was used to make the TCR library. Trimming pared 8 bases from V and 4 bases from J, leaving 20 bases between. Per germline, CDR1 ENHRY and CDR2 SYGVKD. This CDR3 contains 16 residues. Remarks on this clonotype: Its antigen is still unknown.

These data were also reused for a study on T cells in Graves' hyperthyroidism and ophthalmopathy. That work adds: Across 18 months, stable Graves' hyperthyroidism was marked by no progression to ophthalmopathy. The authors' 13 V-J model separated ophthalmopathy from stable hyperthyroidism.

The chain couples TRBV10-3 to TRBJ2-2; D is possibly TRBD2 (8 bases). Sequencing was performed on peripheral blood mononuclear cells (PBMCs), taken at new diagnosis, from a patient treated with antithyroid drugs. This clonotype was obtained from a woman in her twenties or thirties with Graves disease. The CDR3 DNA reads TGTGCCATCCGGGGGGGTGGGACAGCCTTCACCGGGGAGCTGTTTTTT. Translation gives CAIRGGGTAFTGELFF.